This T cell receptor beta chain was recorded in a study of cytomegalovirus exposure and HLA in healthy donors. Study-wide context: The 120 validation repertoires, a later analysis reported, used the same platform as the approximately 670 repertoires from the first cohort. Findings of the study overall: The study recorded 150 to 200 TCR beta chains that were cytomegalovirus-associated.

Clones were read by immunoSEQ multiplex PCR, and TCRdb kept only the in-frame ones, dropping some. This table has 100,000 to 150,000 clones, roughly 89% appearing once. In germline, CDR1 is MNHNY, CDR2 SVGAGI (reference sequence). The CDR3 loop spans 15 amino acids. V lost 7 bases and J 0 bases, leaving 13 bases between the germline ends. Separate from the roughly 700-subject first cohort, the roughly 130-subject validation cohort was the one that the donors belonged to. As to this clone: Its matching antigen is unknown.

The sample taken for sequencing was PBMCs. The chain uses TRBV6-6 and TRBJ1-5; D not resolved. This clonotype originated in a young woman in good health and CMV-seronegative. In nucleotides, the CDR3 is TGTGCCAGCATCGTCGAGGAGGATAGCAATCAGCCCCAGCATTTT. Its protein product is CASIVEEDSNQPQHF.